These T cell receptor beta chains were read from a single sample in a study of response to subunit inactivated influenza vaccine. In TCRdb, the RT-PCR reads were re-called with MiXCR into one record per CDR3 protein. This sample has roughly 550,000 distinct CDR3 sequences, with roughly 25% found just once. This same sample was also part of a study on T cells expressing NK-cell markers.

Sequencing was performed on CD4+ T cells sorted from PBMCs, taken about 13 days after vaccination. Receptors were obtained from a man over 45 who received an inactivated influenza vaccine. The CDR3 runs from the conserved cysteine through the conserved F or W. Fields, in order: clone size, J gene, V gene, D gene, CDR3 DNA, CDR3 protein. D genes are given only for firm matches. Some rows have no size entry. The others give once, few or many, or a class for an expanded clone.

-	TRBJ1-5	TRBV30	-	TGTGCCTGGGGAGGAAATAGCAATCAGCCCCAGCATTTT	CAWGGNSNQPQHF
-	TRBJ2-3	TRBV10-3	-	TGTGCCATCAGTCGGACAGAGATAACAGATACGCAGTATTTT	CAISRTEITDTQYF
-	TRBJ2-5	TRBV3-1	TRBD2	TGTGCCAGCAGCCCCCGTGCAGCGGGACTGGGTTTTCGAGAGACCCAGTACTTC	CASSPRAAGLGFRETQYF
-	TRBJ1-1	TRBV27	-	TGTGCCAGCAGTTTAGACCCAGATGGACAGAGACTAACTGAAGCTTTCTTT	CASSLDPDGQRLTEAFF
-	TRBJ1-1	TRBV7-9	-	TGTGCCAGCAGTGCTATCATGAACACTGAAGCTTTCTTT	CASSAIMNTEAFF
few	TRBJ2-6	TRBV20-1	-	TGCAGTGCCACGGTCCCTGGGGCCAACGTCCTGACTTTC	CSATVPGANVLTF
few	TRBJ2-1	TRBV11-2	-	TGTGCCAGCAGCTCCATAAGGGGGAACGACAATGAGCAGTTCTTC	CASSSIRGNDNEQFF
few	TRBJ1-1	TRBV5-1	-	TGCGCCAGCAGCTTGGCCGGTGCAGATGAAGCTTTCTTT	CASSLAGADEAFF
few	TRBJ2-1	TRBV12-3/TRBV12-4	TRBD1	TGTGCCAGCAGCATGGACAGGGGGAATGAGCAGTTCTTC	CASSMDRGNEQFF
few	TRBJ1-1	TRBV7-9	-	TGTGCCAGCAGCCAAACAGGGAAGGCCACTGAAGCTTTCTTT	CASSQTGKATEAFF
-	TRBJ2-3	TRBV18	TRBD2	TGTGCCAGCTCACCACAGACAGCGGGGGATACGCAGTATTTT	CASSPQTAGDTQYF
-	TRBJ2-3	TRBV20-1	TRBD2	TGCAGTGCTAGAGGGACTAGCTCGACAGATACGCAGTATTTT	CSARGTSSTDTQYF
few	TRBJ2-3	TRBV9	-	TGTGCCAGCAGCGAGCCCGGGAGCCCAGATACGCAGTATTTT	CASSEPGSPDTQYF
few	TRBJ1-4	TRBV11-2	TRBD1	TGTGCCAGCAGGAGGACAGGGCGAACTAATGAAAAACTGTTTTTT	CASRRTGRTNEKLFF
few	TRBJ2-5	TRBV6-2/TRBV6-3	-	TGTGCCAACGCGCGGGAAGGACGGCAAATGTACCAAGAGACCCAGTACTTC	CANAREGRQMYQETQYF
many	TRBJ2-1	TRBV12-3/TRBV12-4	TRBD2	TGTGCCAGCAGTTTCCTAGCGGGGAGCCAATACAATGAGCAGTTCTTC	CASSFLAGSQYNEQFF
many	TRBJ2-4	TRBV29-1	TRBD1	TGCAGTGGGACAGACAAAAACATTCAGTACTTC	CSGTDKNIQYF
few	TRBJ1-1	TRBV6-5	-	TGTGCCAGCAGTTACCAGACCGGGCTGAACACTGAAGCTTTCTTT	CASSYQTGLNTEAFF
-	TRBJ2-4	TRBV6-2/TRBV6-3	-	TGTGCCAGCAGTTACTCGGGTCATAAAAACATTCAGTACTTC	CASSYSGHKNIQYF
-	TRBJ2-5	TRBV18	-	TGTGCCAGCGGTCCACCGTCCCAAGAGACCCAGTACTTC	CASGPPSQETQYF
few	TRBJ1-6	TRBV6-5	-	TGTGCCAGCAGTTATGAGAGCTCCTATAATTCACCCCTCCACTTT	CASSYESSYNSPLHF
-	TRBJ2-7	TRBV7-9	TRBD1	TGTGCCAGCAGCTCCTTAAAGGGACAGGGCGTCTCCTACGAGCAGTACTTC	CASSSLKGQGVSYEQYF
few	TRBJ2-7	TRBV5-1	TRBD1	TGCGCCAGCAGCTTGACCGGGACAGAGGTGCAGTACTTC	CASSLTGTEVQYF
-	TRBJ2-5	TRBV3-1	TRBD1	TGTGCCAGCTTCCACCAGGGGGCTCAAGAGACCCAGTACTTC	CASFHQGAQETQYF
-	TRBJ2-2	TRBV27	-	TGTGCCAGCAGTCGGGCAGGAGCGAACACCGGGGAGCTGTTTTTT	CASSRAGANTGELFF
-	TRBJ2-7	TRBV7-2	-	TGTGCCAGCAGCCCCCAGGAGCTCGGCTCCTACGAGCAGTACTTC	CASSPQELGSYEQYF
-	TRBJ2-2	TRBV5-1	-	TGCGCCAGCAGCACGGACAGACTCGCGAACACCGGGGAGCTGTTTTTT	CASSTDRLANTGELFF
-	TRBJ1-6	TRBV14	-	TGTGCCAGCAGCCACTCGACGGTCAGAATCAATTCATCCCTCCACTTT	CASSHSTVRINSSLHF
-	TRBJ2-1	TRBV20-1	-	TGCAGTGCTCTGTATCCAACGGGGGCGCAGTTCTTC	CSALYPTGAQFF
few	TRBJ1-3	TRBV4-1	-	TGCGCCAGCAGCCAAGGACTGATCTCTGGAAACACCATATATTTT	CASSQGLISGNTIYF
-	TRBJ2-1	TRBV4-2	-	TGTGCCAGCACCCCGAACGCAGGAAGTTCCTACAATGAGCAGTTCTTC	CASTPNAGSSYNEQFF
-	TRBJ2-1	TRBV28	-	TGTGCCAGCAGTCCGAGTTCGGACCCCTCCTACAATGAGCAGTTCTTC	CASSPSSDPSYNEQFF
-	TRBJ1-2	TRBV20-1	TRBD1	TGCAGTGCTAGAGCCCTGGGGACAGGGAAAAGGCTGGACTATGGCTACACCTTC	CSARALGTGKRLDYGYTF
few	TRBJ1-1	TRBV4-1	TRBD1	TGCGCCAGCAGCCCCGGAATGGACAGGGAAACTGAAGCTTTCTTT	CASSPGMDRETEAFF
-	TRBJ2-1	TRBV30	TRBD2	TGTGCCTGGAGGGCAACGGGAGGGGATGAGCAGTTCTTC	CAWRATGGDEQFF
-	TRBJ2-3	TRBV11-2	TRBD2	TGTGCCAGCAGCTCTTTGCTTACTAGCGGGAGTCCTAGGAATACGCAGTATTTT	CASSSLLTSGSPRNTQYF
few	TRBJ2-1	TRBV6-2/TRBV6-3	-	TGTGCCAGCAGTTTCCCGCGAAGTAGGGGAAATGAGCAGTTCTTC	CASSFPRSRGNEQFF
-	TRBJ2-2	TRBV28	TRBD2	TGTGCCAGCAGTTTAGTGGGGGCTAGCGGGACGAACACCGGGGAGCTGTTTTTT	CASSLVGASGTNTGELFF